This TCR beta chain was retrieved from a study of T cells in Graves' hyperthyroidism and ophthalmopathy. Researchers amplified the TCR beta CDR3 regions from RNA transcripts. The study used the HTBI primer set for a first-round RT-PCR of the TCR CDR3. TCRdb ran MiXCR on the multiplex PCR reads and lists one entry per CDR3 protein. The repertoire consists of about 600,000 distinct CDR3 sequences, with approximately 14% occurring once and the leading ten covering roughly 7.7%. Germline CDR1 is LGHDT and CDR2 is YNNKEL (reference sequence). CDR3 size: 14 residues. Trimming shortened V by 6 bases and J by 7 bases, and 15 bases separated the two germline ends. Diagnosing involved the use of clinical symptoms, serum thyroxine and TRAb, thyroid ultrasound and orbital computed tomography.

The V and J genes are TRBV3-1 and TRBJ2-2, with TRBD2 as a possible D gene (5 bases). Specimen: blood. This clonotype originated in a young woman with Graves' ophthalmopathy. The CDR3 reads CASRPASTDGELFF. The CDR3 nucleotides read TGTGCCAGCAGACCGGCTAGCACTGACGGGGAGCTGTTTTTT. Full variable domain (outside the CDR3, taken from reference TRBV3-1 and TRBJ2-2): DTAVSQTPKYLVTQMGNDKSIKCEQNLGHDTMYWYKQDSKKFLKIMFSYNNKELIINETVPNRFSPKSPDKAHLNLHINSLELGDSAVYFCASRPASTDGELFFGEGSRLTVL.